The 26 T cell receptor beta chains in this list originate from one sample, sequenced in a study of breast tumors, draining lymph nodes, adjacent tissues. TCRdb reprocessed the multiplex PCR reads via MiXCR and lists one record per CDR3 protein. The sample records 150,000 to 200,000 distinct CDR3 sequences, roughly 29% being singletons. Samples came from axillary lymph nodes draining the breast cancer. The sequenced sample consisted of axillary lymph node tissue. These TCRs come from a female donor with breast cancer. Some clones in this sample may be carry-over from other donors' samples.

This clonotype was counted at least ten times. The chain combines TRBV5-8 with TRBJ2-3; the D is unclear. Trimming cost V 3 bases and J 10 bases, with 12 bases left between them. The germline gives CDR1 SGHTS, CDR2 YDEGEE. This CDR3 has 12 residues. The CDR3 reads CASSSDHWAQYF. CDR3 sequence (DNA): TGTGCCAGCAGCTCAGACCATTGGGCGCAGTATTTT.

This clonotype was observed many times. Written as DNA, the CDR3 is TGTGCCATCCGGCTACTGTCTAACTATGGCTACACCTTC. It encodes CAIRLLSNYGYTF. V and J are TRBV12-3 or TRBV12-4 and TRBJ1-2, with D uncertain. This CDR3 comprises 13 residues. V shed 10 bases and J shed 0 bases, with 12 bases lying between them.

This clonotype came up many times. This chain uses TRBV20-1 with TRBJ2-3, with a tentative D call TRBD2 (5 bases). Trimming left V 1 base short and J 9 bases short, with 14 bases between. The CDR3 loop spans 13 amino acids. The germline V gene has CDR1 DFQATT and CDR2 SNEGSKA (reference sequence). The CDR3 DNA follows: TGCAGTGCTAGAGTGGAGGTAGCAGTAACGCAGTATTTT. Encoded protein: CSARVEVAVTQYF.

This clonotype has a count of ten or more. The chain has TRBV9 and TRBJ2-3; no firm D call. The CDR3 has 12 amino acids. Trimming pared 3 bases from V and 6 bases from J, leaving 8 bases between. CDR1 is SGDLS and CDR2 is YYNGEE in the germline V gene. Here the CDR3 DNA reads TGTGCCAGCAGCGGAGAAGCCGATACGCAGTATTTT. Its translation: CASSGEADTQYF.

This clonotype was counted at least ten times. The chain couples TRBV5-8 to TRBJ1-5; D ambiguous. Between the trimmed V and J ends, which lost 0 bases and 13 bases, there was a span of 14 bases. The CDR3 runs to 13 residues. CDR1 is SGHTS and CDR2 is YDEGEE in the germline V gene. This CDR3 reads CASSLEGQNPQHF. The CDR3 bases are TGTGCCAGCAGCTTGGAGGGCCAGAACCCTCAGCATTTT.

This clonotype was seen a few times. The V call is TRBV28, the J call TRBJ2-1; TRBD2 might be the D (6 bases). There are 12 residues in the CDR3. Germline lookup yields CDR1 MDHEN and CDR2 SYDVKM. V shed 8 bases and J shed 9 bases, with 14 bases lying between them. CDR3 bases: TGTGCCAGCGAACTAGCAGGGTTTGAGCAGTTCTTC. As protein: CASELAGFEQFF.

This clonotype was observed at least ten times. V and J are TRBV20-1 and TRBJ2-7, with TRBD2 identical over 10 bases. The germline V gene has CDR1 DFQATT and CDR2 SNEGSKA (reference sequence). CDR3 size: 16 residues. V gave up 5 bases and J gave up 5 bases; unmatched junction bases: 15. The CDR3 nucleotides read TGCAGTGCTGAGGGCCCGAGTAGCGGGGGGTACGACGAGCAGTACTTC. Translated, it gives CSAEGPSSGGYDEQYF.

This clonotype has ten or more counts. CDR3 loop: CASSLAGEGTGELFF. CDR3 nucleotides: TGCGCCAGCAGCCTAGCGGGAGAGGGCACCGGGGAGCTGTTTTTT. The rearrangement joins TRBV5-1 to TRBJ2-2, with 10 nucleotides matching TRBD2. The V and J ends lost 4 bases and 4 bases, in that order; junction bases with no gene match: 4. Germline V gene sequence: CDR1 SGHRS, CDR2 YFSETQ. The CDR3 runs to 15 residues. Together with reference TRBV5-1 and TRBJ2-2, the CDR3 gives the full variable domain: KAGVTQTPRYLIKTRGQQVTLSCSPISGHRSVSWYQQTPGQGLQFLFEYFSETQRNKGNFPGRFSGRQFSNSRSEMNVSTLELGDSALYLCASSLAGEGTGELFFGEGSRLTVL.

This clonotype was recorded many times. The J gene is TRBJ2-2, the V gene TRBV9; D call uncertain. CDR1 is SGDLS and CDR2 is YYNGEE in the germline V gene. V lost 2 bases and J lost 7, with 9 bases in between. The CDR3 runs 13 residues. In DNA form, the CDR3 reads TGTGCCAGCAGCGTTCGGGCAGACGGGGAGCTGTTTTTT. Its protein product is CASSVRADGELFF.

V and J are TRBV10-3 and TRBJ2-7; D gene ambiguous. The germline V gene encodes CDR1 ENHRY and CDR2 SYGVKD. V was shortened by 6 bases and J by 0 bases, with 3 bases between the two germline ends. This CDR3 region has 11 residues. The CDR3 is CAIRGSYEQYF. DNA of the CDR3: TGTGCCATCAGGGGCTCCTACGAGCAGTACTTC.

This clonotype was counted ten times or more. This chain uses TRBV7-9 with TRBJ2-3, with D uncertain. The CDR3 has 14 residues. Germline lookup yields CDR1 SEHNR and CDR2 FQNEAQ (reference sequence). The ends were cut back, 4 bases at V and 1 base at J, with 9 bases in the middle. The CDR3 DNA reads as TGTGCCAGCAGCTCGCAAGAGGGCACAGATACGCAGTATTTT. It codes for CASSSQEGTDTQYF.

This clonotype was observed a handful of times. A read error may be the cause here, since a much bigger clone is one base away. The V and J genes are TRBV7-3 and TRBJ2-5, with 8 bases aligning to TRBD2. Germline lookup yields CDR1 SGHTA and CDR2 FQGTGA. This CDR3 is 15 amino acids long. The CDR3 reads CASSPISGAKETQHF. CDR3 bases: TGTGCCAGCAGCCCCATTAGCGGGGCTAAAGAGACCCAGCACTTC.

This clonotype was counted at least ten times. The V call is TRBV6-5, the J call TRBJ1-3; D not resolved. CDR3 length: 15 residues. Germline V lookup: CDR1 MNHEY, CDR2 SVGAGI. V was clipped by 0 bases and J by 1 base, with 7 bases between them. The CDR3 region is CASSYSEVSGNTIYF. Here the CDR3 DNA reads TGTGCCAGCAGTTACTCCGAAGTGTCTGGAAACACCATATATTTT.

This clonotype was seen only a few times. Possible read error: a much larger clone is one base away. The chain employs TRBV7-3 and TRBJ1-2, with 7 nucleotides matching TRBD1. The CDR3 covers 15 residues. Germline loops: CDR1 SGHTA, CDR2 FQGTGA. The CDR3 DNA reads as TGTGCCAGCAGCCATGCTATGGGACAGAACTATGGCTACCCCTTC. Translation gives CASSHAMGQNYGYPF.

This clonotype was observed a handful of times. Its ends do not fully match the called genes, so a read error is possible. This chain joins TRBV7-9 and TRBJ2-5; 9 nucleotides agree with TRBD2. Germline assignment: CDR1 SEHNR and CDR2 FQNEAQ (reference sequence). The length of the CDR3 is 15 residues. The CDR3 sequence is CASSLVAGGRETQHF. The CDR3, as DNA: TGTGCCAGCAGCTTAGTTGCGGGAGGGCGAGAGACCCAGCACTTC. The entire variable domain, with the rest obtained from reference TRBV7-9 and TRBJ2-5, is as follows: DTGVSQNPRHKITKRGQNVTFRCDPISEHNRLYWYRQTLGQGPEFLTYFQNEAQLEKSRLLSDRFSAERPKGSFSTLEIQRTEQGDSAMYLCASSLVAGGRETQHFGPGTRLLVL.

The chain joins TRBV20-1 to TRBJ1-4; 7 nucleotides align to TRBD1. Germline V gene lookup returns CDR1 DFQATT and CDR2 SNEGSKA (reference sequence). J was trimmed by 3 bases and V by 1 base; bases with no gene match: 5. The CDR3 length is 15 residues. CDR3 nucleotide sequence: TGCAGTGCTAGAGCAGGGGGACGGGCTAATGAAAAACTGTTTTTT. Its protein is CSARAGGRANEKLFF.

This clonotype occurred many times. CDR3 sequence reads: CASSFGGDDYGYTF. CDR3 DNA sequence: TGCGCCAGCAGCTTCGGGGGGGATGACTATGGCTACACCTTC. The chain employs TRBV5-1 and TRBJ1-2; maybe TRBD1 (5 bases). The germline V gene encodes CDR1 SGHRS and CDR2 YFSETQ. The CDR3 is made up of 14 amino acids. V was shortened by 2 bases and J by 3 bases, with 11 bases between the two germline ends.

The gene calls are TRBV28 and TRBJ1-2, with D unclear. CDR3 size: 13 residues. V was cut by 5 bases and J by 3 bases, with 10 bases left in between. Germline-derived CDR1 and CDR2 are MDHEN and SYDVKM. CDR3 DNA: TGTGCCAGCAGTCCAGCCCTGTACTATGGCTACACCTTC. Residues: CASSPALYYGYTF.

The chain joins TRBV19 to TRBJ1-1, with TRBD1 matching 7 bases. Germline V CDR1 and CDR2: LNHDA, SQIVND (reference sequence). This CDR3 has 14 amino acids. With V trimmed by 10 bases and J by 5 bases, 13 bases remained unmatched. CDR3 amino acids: CATRQGLGWTEAFF. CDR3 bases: TGTGCCACGAGACAGGGCCTGGGATGGACTGAAGCTTTCTTT.

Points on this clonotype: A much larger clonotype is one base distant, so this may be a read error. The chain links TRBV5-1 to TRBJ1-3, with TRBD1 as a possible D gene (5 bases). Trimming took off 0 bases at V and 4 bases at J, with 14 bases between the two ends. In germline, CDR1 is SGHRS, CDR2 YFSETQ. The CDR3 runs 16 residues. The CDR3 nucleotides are TGCGCCAGCAGCTTGGGATCGGGGACCGGGGGAAACACCATATATTTT. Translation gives CASSLGSGTGGNTIYF.

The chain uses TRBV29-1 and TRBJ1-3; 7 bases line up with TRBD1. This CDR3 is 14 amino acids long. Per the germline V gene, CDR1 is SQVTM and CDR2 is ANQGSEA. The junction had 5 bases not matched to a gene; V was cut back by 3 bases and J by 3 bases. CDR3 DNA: TGCAGCGTTGATGAAGACAGGGTTGGAAACACCATATATTTT. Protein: CSVDEDRVGNTIYF.

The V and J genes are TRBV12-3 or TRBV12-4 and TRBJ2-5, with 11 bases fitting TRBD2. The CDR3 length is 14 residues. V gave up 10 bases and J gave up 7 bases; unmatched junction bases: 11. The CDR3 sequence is CAIRALAGDGTQYF. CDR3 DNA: TGTGCCATCAGGGCACTAGCGGGGGATGGGACCCAGTACTTC.

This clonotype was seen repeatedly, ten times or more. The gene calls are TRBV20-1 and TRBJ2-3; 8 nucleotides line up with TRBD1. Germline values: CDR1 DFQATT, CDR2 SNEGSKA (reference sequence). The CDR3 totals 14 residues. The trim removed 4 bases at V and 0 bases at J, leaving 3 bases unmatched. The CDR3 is CSAKQGDSTDTQYF. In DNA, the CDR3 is TGCAGTGCTAAACAGGGGGATAGCACAGATACGCAGTATTTT.

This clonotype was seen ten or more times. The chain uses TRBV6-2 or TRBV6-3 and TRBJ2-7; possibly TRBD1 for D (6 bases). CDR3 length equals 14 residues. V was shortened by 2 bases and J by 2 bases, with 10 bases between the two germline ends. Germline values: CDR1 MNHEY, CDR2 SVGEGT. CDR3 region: CASSYGGSTYEQYF. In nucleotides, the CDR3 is TGTGCCAGCAGTTACGGGGGCTCTACCTACGAGCAGTACTTC.

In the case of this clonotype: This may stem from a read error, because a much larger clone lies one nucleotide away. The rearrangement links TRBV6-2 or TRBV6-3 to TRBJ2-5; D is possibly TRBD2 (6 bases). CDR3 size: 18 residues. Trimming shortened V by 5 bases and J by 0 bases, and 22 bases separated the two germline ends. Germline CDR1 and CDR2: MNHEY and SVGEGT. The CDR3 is CASSHGSSAYLYQETQYF. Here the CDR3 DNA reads TGTGCCAGCAGTCACGGGTCTAGCGCATACTTGTACCAAGAGACCCAGTACTTC.

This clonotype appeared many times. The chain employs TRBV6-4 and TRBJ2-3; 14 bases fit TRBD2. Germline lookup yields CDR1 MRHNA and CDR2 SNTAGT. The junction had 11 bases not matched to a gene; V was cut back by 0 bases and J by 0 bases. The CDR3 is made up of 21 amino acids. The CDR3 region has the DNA TGTGCCAGCAGTGACTCTTGTGAGACTAGCGGGAGGGATACTAGCACAGATACGCAGTATTTT. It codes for CASSDSCETSGRDTSTDTQYF.